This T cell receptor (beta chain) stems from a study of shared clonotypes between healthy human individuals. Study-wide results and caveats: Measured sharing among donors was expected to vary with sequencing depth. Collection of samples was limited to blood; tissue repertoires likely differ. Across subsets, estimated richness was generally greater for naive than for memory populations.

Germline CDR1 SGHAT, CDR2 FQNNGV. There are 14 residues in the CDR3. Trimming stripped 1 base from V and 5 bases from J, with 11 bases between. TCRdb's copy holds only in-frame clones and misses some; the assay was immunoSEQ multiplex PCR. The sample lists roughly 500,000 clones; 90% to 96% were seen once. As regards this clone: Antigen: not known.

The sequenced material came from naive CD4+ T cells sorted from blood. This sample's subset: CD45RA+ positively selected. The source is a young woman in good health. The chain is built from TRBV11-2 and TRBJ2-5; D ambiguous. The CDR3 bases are TGTGCCAGCAGCTTAGGTGTGGATAAGGAGACCCAGTACTTC. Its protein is CASSLGVDKETQYF.